This entry lists 2 T cell receptor beta chains sequenced from one sample in a study of blood T cell repertoires in COVID-19. Method: immunoSEQ multiplex PCR; TCRdb's copy keeps in-frame clones and lacks some. This sample has about 120,000 clones, with around nine tenths found just once. Sequencing was carried out using peripheral blood. The receptors originated from a woman aged 50 to 65 with acute or convalescent COVID-19.

V is TRBV12-3 or TRBV12-4 and J is TRBJ1-1; D remains ambiguous. Trimming cost V 0 bases and J 6 bases, with 8 bases left between them. The CDR3 has 13 amino acids. In DNA form, the CDR3 reads TGTGCCAGCAGTTTAGCGTTGGGCTCTGAAGCTTTCTTT. The encoded protein is CASSLALGSEAFF.

The rearrangement uses TRBV3-1 (or the pseudogene TRBV3-2) and TRBJ2-2, with a tentative D call TRBD2 (5 bases). This CDR3 comprises 16 residues. From germline, CDR1 is LGHDT and CDR2 YNNKEL (reference sequence). V lost 0 bases, J lost 5 bases, and 13 bases lay in between. The CDR3 is CASSQERPSRTGELFF. Here the CDR3 DNA reads TGTGCCAGCAGCCAAGAACGACCTAGCCGGACCGGGGAGCTGTTTTTT.